This T cell receptor (beta chain) originates from a study of cytomegalovirus exposure and HLA in healthy donors. Whole-study findings and limits: Earlier findings revealed that most TCR beta V segments proved productive either about 87% or about 30% of the time.

Both 60 Vbeta primers and 13 Jbeta primers went into the PCR. The method was immunoSEQ multiplex PCR; TCRdb's version includes in-frame clones alone and lacks a portion of them. The table has roughly 120,000 clones, about three quarters seen once; the top ten hold 30%. The germline V gene has CDR1 MNHEY and CDR2 SVGAGI. Trimming pared 8 bases from V and 6 bases from J, leaving 14 bases between. The CDR3 has 13 residues. Regarding this clone: The antigen remains unidentified.

Source material: PBMCs. This receptor was obtained from a man in his sixties in good health and CMV-seropositive. The chain carries TRBV6-5 and TRBJ1-5; maybe TRBD1 (5 bases). The CDR3 region is CASANQGLQPQHF. CDR3 nucleotide sequence: TGTGCCAGCGCAAACCAGGGTCTTCAGCCCCAGCATTTT.